This TCR beta chain was observed in a study of cytomegalovirus exposure and HLA in healthy donors. The wider study: Drawn from HLA-typed donors, around 85 million unique TCRs were held in an early data release.

Concerning this clone: Its antigen is currently unknown.

Amplification used 60 Vbeta primers and 13 Jbeta primers. The data were produced by immunoSEQ multiplex PCR, yet TCRdb's version contains in-frame clones alone and is incomplete. The sample totals approximately 60,000 clones; its top ten clones hold 4% to 5.5%. The CDR3 totals 12 residues. Germline loops: CDR1 GTSNPN, CDR2 SVGIG (reference sequence). Trimming took 4 bases from V and 3 from J, leaving 9 bases between them. Study-wide findings and caveats: Rates of TCR association differed by HLA locus in a later analysis, with DRB1 highest and HLA-C lowest. Association of a missense DCLRE1C variant with TCR beta V- and J-gene trimming was reported in a later analysis.

The chain couples TRBV30 to TRBJ1-2; D is undetermined. This receptor was obtained from a young man in good health and CMV-seropositive. The specimen sequenced was PBMCs. In nucleotides, the CDR3 is TGTGCCTGGAACCAGGCTTACTATGGCTACACCTTC. Protein product: CAWNQAYYGYTF.